This T cell receptor (beta chain) was identified during a study of T-cell memory formation after mild COVID-19. In TCRdb, the 5' RACE reads were re-called with MiXCR into one record per CDR3 protein. The repertoire holds roughly 450,000 distinct CDR3 sequences, with more than 15% as singletons. The CDR3 totals 16 residues. V was trimmed by 6 bases and J by 0 bases, leaving 15 bases between them. The sequencing sample was made of PBMCs or a T cell subset sorted from them (not recorded which). The clonotype comes from a man aged 18 to 30 who had mild COVID-19 (a few samples of this study predate the infection). Cell type and time point are not known. The gene calls are TRBV12-3 or TRBV12-4 and TRBJ2-1, with D perhaps TRBD2 (6 bases). CDR3 bases: TGTGCCAGCAGCCCACGGGGGTGGAGCTCCTACAATGAGCAGTTCTTC. Protein sequence: CASSPRGWSSYNEQFF.